The 31 T cell receptor beta chains below were found in one sample sequenced in a study of response to subunit inactivated influenza vaccine. MiXCR, applied by TCRdb to the RT-PCR reads, yields one record per CDR3 protein. Seen here are fewer than 750,000 distinct CDR3 sequences, 12% to 15% observed once, and the top ten hold over 8.5%. The specimen was PBMCs from blood, collected 11 to 12 days after vaccination. These receptors all come from a man over 45 who received an inactivated influenza vaccine.

This clonotype came up many times. The chain joins TRBV5-1 to TRBJ2-3; 10 bases agree with TRBD1. J gave up 4 bases and V 4 bases, and 9 bases lay outside the gene matches. This CDR3 has 16 residues. Germline V gene data show CDR1 as SGHRS and CDR2 as YFSETQ. The CDR3 DNA sequence: TGCGCCAGCAGCCCTGGGACAGGGGTAGGAGCAGATACGCAGTATTTT. This translates into CASSPGTGVGADTQYF.

V gene TRBV6-1 combines with J gene TRBJ2-4; 14 positions match TRBD2. CDR1 and CDR2 (germline): MNHNS, SASEGT. CDR3 length: 18 residues. V lost 5 bases, J lost 3 bases, and 9 bases stayed unmatched. CDR3 region: CASSRGTSGRRGKNIQYF. CDR3 bases: TGTGCCAGCAGTAGGGGGACTAGCGGGAGAAGGGGCAAAAACATTCAGTACTTC.

This clonotype was seen ten or more times. The chain combines TRBV7-6 with TRBJ2-1; no firm D call. The CDR3 covers 15 residues. V lost 5 bases and J 3 bases, leaving 14 bases between the germline ends. Germline V lookup: CDR1 SGHVS, CDR2 FNYEAQ. The CDR3 here is CASSPDYGFYNEQFF. The CDR3 DNA sequence: TGTGCCAGCAGCCCTGATTACGGGTTCTACAATGAGCAGTTCTTC.

The genes are TRBV6-2 or TRBV6-3 and TRBJ2-1; TRBD2 agrees at 7 bases. Germline V CDR1 and CDR2: MNHEY, SVGEGT. The CDR3 runs 14 residues. After removal of 6 bases from V and 0 bases from J, the junction contained 2 bases not matched to a gene. This chain's CDR3 is CASSGTTSYNEQFF. The DNA of the CDR3 is TGTGCCAGCAGCGGGACTACCTCCTACAATGAGCAGTTCTTC.

The J gene is TRBJ2-7, the V gene TRBV20-1, with 8 bases fitting TRBD1. CDR1 is DFQATT, CDR2 SNEGSKA, per germline (reference sequence). The CDR3 length is 13 residues. V shed 5 bases and J 0 bases; nucleotides not matched to a gene: 3. The CDR3 is CSASGGYSYEQYF. The CDR3 bases are TGCAGTGCTTCAGGGGGCTACTCCTACGAGCAGTACTTC.

With respect to this clonotype: The conserved final phenylalanine or tryptophan is absent from the CDR3, which likely points to a read error. The rearrangement uses TRBV5-5 and TRBJ2-7; 10 nucleotides align to TRBD1. The V and J ends lost 2 bases and 6 bases, in that order; junction bases with no gene match: 11. The CDR3 contains 16 residues. CDR1 and CDR2 (germline): SGHKS, YYEKEE (reference sequence). As DNA, the CDR3 is TGTGCCAGCAGCTTAGGGACAGGGGCCCCCCGGGGCGAGCAGTACATC. Translation gives CASSLGTGAPRGEQYI.

The chain links TRBV28 to TRBJ1-3; the D is unclear. Per germline, CDR1 MDHEN and CDR2 SYDVKM. The CDR3 is 11 residues long. V dropped 7 bases and J dropped 2 bases, with 3 bases sitting between them. CDR3 amino acids: CASKAGNTIYF. CDR3 DNA: TGTGCCAGCAAGGCTGGAAACACCATATATTTT.

This clonotype showed up just a few times. The CDR3 DNA reads as TGTGCCATCGGGCAGGACGGCCGAGGAAACACCATATATTTT. Protein: CAIGQDGRGNTIYF. This sequence joins TRBV10-3 and TRBJ1-3; D is undetermined. This CDR3 has 14 amino acids. Deletions cut 8 bases from V and 4 bases from J, with 15 bases between. Germline CDR1 is ENHRY and CDR2 is SYGVKD.

This clonotype was seen ten or more times. V usage is TRBV12-3 or TRBV12-4 and J usage is TRBJ2-1, with TRBD2 as a possible D gene (7 bases). The V end lost 3 bases, the J end lost 6 bases, and 24 bases lay between the germline ends. The CDR3 extends over 18 amino acids. The CDR3 nucleotides are TGTGCCAGCAGTTTTGTGGCGCGGGGGCCCTACAAACGCAATGAGCAGTTCTTC. This encodes CASSFVARGPYKRNEQFF.

This clonotype appeared many times. The rearrangement uses TRBV29-1 and TRBJ2-7, with 10 bases matching TRBD1. The J segment lost 4 bases and the V segment lost 4 bases, leaving 1 base of the junction unmatched. The CDR3 is made up of 12 amino acids. Germline assignment: CDR1 SQVTM and CDR2 ANQGSEA. For the CDR3, the DNA is TGCAGCGTTGCGGGACAGGGGTACGAGCAGTACTTC. Translating it yields CSVAGQGYEQYF.

The rearrangement joins TRBV12-3 or TRBV12-4 to TRBJ2-1; 8 bases are a match to TRBD1. The CDR3 runs 15 residues. The V and J ends lost 3 bases and 5 bases, in that order; junction bases with no gene match: 6. CDR3 DNA sequence: TGTGCCAGCAGTTTCCGGGACAGGTTAAACAATGAGCAGTTCTTC. Amino acid sequence: CASSFRDRLNNEQFF.

The rearrangement joins TRBV4-1 to TRBJ2-7, with a possible D match to TRBD1 (5 bases). Trimming cost V 0 bases and J 2 bases, with 11 bases left between them. The CDR3 consists of 15 residues. Germline V gene lookup returns CDR1 MGHRA and CDR2 YSYEKL. For the CDR3, the DNA is TGCGCCAGCAGCCAAGATCCAGGGTCCACCTACGAGCAGTACTTC. Its translation: CASSQDPGSTYEQYF.

The J gene is TRBJ2-7, the V gene TRBV2, with D perhaps matching TRBD1 or TRBD2 (5 bases each). CDR3 length: 15 amino acids. From germline, CDR1 is SNHLY and CDR2 FYNNEI. The V gene lost 6 bases and the J gene lost 0 bases, with 15 bases spanning the gap. CDR3 residues: CASRPGTPLSYEQYF. The CDR3 nucleotides read TGTGCCAGCAGACCCGGGACGCCGCTCTCCTACGAGCAGTACTTC.

This clonotype was recorded many times. The chain uses TRBV4-1 and TRBJ1-3; no clear D. Germline CDR1 and CDR2: MGHRA and YSYEKL. CDR3 length: 15 amino acids. V lost 3 bases, J lost 0 bases, and 9 bases lay in between. In nucleotides, the CDR3 is TGCGCCAGCAGCCAGGGAATGGGCTCTGGAAACACCATATATTTT. Protein sequence: CASSQGMGSGNTIYF.

This chain connects TRBV9 to TRBJ2-6; tentatively, D is TRBD1 or TRBD2 (6 bases each). Germline values: CDR1 SGDLS, CDR2 YYNGEE. Trimming left V 3 bases short and J 2 bases short, with 12 bases between. The CDR3 consists of 16 residues. CDR3: CASSAKGGPGANVLTF. The CDR3 DNA sequence: TGTGCCAGCAGCGCAAAGGGGGGACCTGGGGCCAACGTCCTGACTTTC.

This clonotype was counted only a few times. J is TRBJ1-5 and V is TRBV12-3 or TRBV12-4, with 9 bases aligning to TRBD1. Trimming cost V 3 bases and J 5 bases; bases outside gene matches: 2. The CDR3 has 14 residues. CDR3 DNA: TGTGCCAGCAGTTTTGACAGGGGGGATCAGCCCCAGCATTTT. It yields the protein CASSFDRGDQPQHF.

The J gene is TRBJ2-5, the V gene TRBV7-6; D unresolved. Per germline, CDR1 SGHVS and CDR2 FNYEAQ. Trimming pared 3 bases from V and 7 bases from J, leaving 6 bases between. This CDR3 has 11 residues. CDR3 in DNA: TGTGCCAGCAGCTTTGAGCGGACCCAGTACTTC. Translation: CASSFERTQYF. The full variable domain, its missing parts supplied by reference TRBV7-6 and TRBJ2-5, is GAGVSQSPRYKVTKRGQDVALRCDPISGHVSLYWYRQALGQGPEFLTYFNYEAQQDKSGLPNDRFSAERPEGSISTLTIQRTEQRDSAMYRCASSFERTQYFGPGTRLLVL.

This clonotype has only a few counts. V is TRBV12-3 or TRBV12-4 and J is TRBJ2-3; 12 bases agree with TRBD2. J lost 7 bases, V lost 6 bases, and 11 bases had no gene match. This CDR3 has 16 residues. CDR3 nucleotide sequence: TGTGCCAGCAGCCATCTAGCGGGGGGGGCTTTTAATACGCAGTATTTT. It specifies CASSHLAGGAFNTQYF.

CDR3 sequence (DNA): TGCAGTGCTAAGTGGGACAGGAACACAGATACGCAGTATTTT. It yields the protein CSAKWDRNTDTQYF. The genes are TRBV20-1 and TRBJ2-3; 8 positions match TRBD1. After removal of 4 bases from V and 2 bases from J, the junction contained 5 bases not matched to a gene. CDR3 size: 14 residues. CDR1 and CDR2 (germline): DFQATT, SNEGSKA (reference sequence).

The chain combines TRBV7-2 with TRBJ2-7; possible D gene TRBD1, 7 bases. The CDR3 totals 14 residues. V lost 4 bases, J lost 2 bases, and 12 bases lay in between. Looked up from germline, CDR1 is SGHTA and CDR2 is FQGNSA. This chain's CDR3 is CASSSQGGPYEQYF. In nucleotides, the CDR3 is TGTGCCAGCAGCTCCCAGGGGGGCCCCTACGAGCAGTACTTC. Filled out from reference TRBV7-2 and TRBJ2-7, the complete variable domain reads GAGVSQSPSNKVTEKGKDVELRCDPISGHTALYWYRQSLGQGLEFLIYFQGNSAPDKSGLPSDRFSAERTGGSVSTLTIQRTQQEDSAVYLCASSSQGGPYEQYFGPGTRLTVT.

The CDR3 nucleotides read TGTGCCAGCAGTCAAAGCGGGGGGGCCCGAGAGACCCAGTACTTC. Protein sequence: CASSQSGGARETQYF. J is TRBJ2-5 and V is TRBV6-1; TRBD2 matches at 10 bases. After removal of 5 bases from V and 4 bases from J, the junction contained 7 bases not matched to a gene. Germline V lookup: CDR1 MNHNS, CDR2 SASEGT. The CDR3 extends over 15 amino acids.

This clonotype showed up just a few times. The CDR3 protein is CAISAPGPAGYEQYF. The CDR3, as DNA: TGTGCCATCAGTGCCCCGGGACCCGCGGGATACGAGCAGTACTTC. This chain joins TRBV10-3 and TRBJ2-7, with D possibly matching TRBD2 (6 bases). The CDR3 is made up of 15 amino acids. Germline V CDR1 and CDR2: ENHRY, SYGVKD. V gave up 4 bases and J gave up 4 bases, with 17 bases separating them.

This clonotype has a handful of counts. The J gene is TRBJ2-7, the V gene TRBV6-1; possibly TRBD1 for D (6 bases). The ends were cut back, 5 bases at V and 2 bases at J, with 13 bases in the middle. The V gene's germline CDR1 is MNHNS and CDR2 SASEGT. CDR3 length equals 14 residues. The CDR3 region has the DNA TGTGCCAGCAGTCGGGACATAGGAACCTACGAGCAGTACTTC. This gives the protein CASSRDIGTYEQYF.

This clonotype turned up a few times. The V call is TRBV18, the J call TRBJ2-7; D remains unclear. V was clipped by 0 bases and J by 7 bases, with 13 bases between them. CDR3 length: 14 residues. Germline CDR1 reads KGHSH; CDR2 reads LQKENI. The CDR3 nucleotides read TGTGCCAGCTCACCACCGAACAGCTCCGGGGAGCAGTACTTC. Translating gives CASSPPNSSGEQYF. The whole variable domain, filled in from reference TRBV18 and TRBJ2-7, reads NAGVMQNPRHLVRRRGQEARLRCSPMKGHSHVYWYRQLPEEGLKFMVYLQKENIIDESGMPKERFSAEFPKEGPSILRIQQVVRGDSAAYFCASSPPNSSGEQYFGPGTRLTVT.

This clonotype has only one observation. The rearrangement links TRBV20-1 to TRBJ2-2, with D uncertain. V shed 1 base and J shed 5 bases, with 8 bases lying between them. Germline assignment: CDR1 DFQATT and CDR2 SNEGSKA (reference sequence). The CDR3 is 13 residues long. The CDR3 bases are TGCAGTGCTAGAGGGCGGTTTACCGGGGAGCTGTTTTTT. Translated: CSARGRFTGELFF.

The chain uses TRBV20-1 and TRBJ2-7, with unresolved D. The V gene's germline CDR1 is DFQATT and CDR2 SNEGSKA (reference sequence). CDR3 length: 15 amino acids. Trimming shortened V by 6 bases and J by 0 bases, and 18 bases separated the two germline ends. The CDR3 coding sequence is TGCAGTGCCCCCGATTCAGGCGCAAGCTCCTACGAGCAGTACTTC. This sequence encodes CSAPDSGASSYEQYF.

The V gene is TRBV19, the J gene TRBJ2-1; D unresolved. CDR1 is LNHDA and CDR2 is SQIVND in the germline V gene (reference sequence). V was trimmed by 4 bases and J by 4 bases, leaving 5 bases between them. The CDR3 is 12 residues long. This CDR3 reads CASSNRYNEQFF. As DNA, the CDR3 is TGTGCCAGTAGTAATCGGTACAATGAGCAGTTCTTC.

The chain couples TRBV4-2 to TRBJ1-3; D not resolved. V lost 0 bases and J 4 bases, leaving 10 bases between the germline ends. The length of the CDR3 is 15 residues. CDR1 and CDR2 (germline): LGHNA, YNFKEQ. CDR3 region: CASSQDLTEGNTIYF. As DNA, the CDR3 is TGTGCCAGCAGCCAAGATCTAACAGAGGGAAACACCATATATTTT.

This clonotype was seen only a few times. The gene calls are TRBV20-1 and TRBJ2-3; D may be TRBD2 (5 bases). Trimming removed 0 bases at V and 3 bases at J, with 10 bases between. Looked up from germline, CDR1 is DFQATT and CDR2 is SNEGSKA (reference sequence). The CDR3 is 14 residues long. The CDR3 loop reads CSARDIRRTDTQYF. The CDR3, as DNA: TGCAGTGCTAGAGATATTAGGAGGACAGATACGCAGTATTTT.

The CDR3 region has the DNA TGTGCCAGCAGACAGGGACCCGAGCAGTACTTC. It specifies CASRQGPEQYF. This chain connects TRBV6-2 or TRBV6-3 to TRBJ2-7, with D perhaps matching TRBD1 (6 bases). V was pared by 6 bases and J by 6 bases, with 9 bases between. The CDR3 runs 11 residues. The germline CDR1 and CDR2 sequences are MNHEY and SVGEGT.

The chain uses TRBV6-2 or TRBV6-3 and TRBJ2-6, with D possibly TRBD1 on 6 matching bases. V was trimmed by 5 bases and J by 2 bases, leaving 16 bases between them. Per germline, CDR1 MNHEY and CDR2 SVGEGT. The CDR3 has 17 residues. The CDR3 nucleotides read TGTGCCAGCAGTGTCACAGGGCCCAGGACTGGGGCCAACGTCCTGACTTTC. Its protein product is CASSVTGPRTGANVLTF.